A single sample is the source of the 26 T cell receptor beta chains below, sequenced in a study of blood T cell repertoires in COVID-19 (dated by TCRdb to between 2020 and 2021). Library preparation employed the immunoSEQ multiplex PCR assay. TCRdb obtained this table from immuneACCESS and retained in-frame rearrangements with V and J assigned. These tables miss some clones; where compared with another copy, unresolved V genes account for less than half of the shortfall, and the remainder is unexplained. This sample has 250,000 or so clones in its table, and roughly 84% of those were observed once. The leading ten clones occupy approximately 3.6% of the sample. Input material: PBMCs or T cells enriched from blood (not recorded which). These receptors came from a man between 45 and 60 years old who had recovered from COVID-19.

This chain links TRBV5-4 with TRBJ2-3; D remains unclear. CDR1 is SGHNT, CDR2 YYREEE, per germline (reference sequence). The CDR3 loop spans 13 amino acids. V lost 4 bases and J lost 4, with 10 bases in between. The CDR3 loop reads CASSPLASDTQYF. CDR3 nucleotide sequence: TGTGCCAGCAGCCCACTTGCATCAGATACGCAGTATTTT.

J is TRBJ1-3 and V is TRBV18; 8 bases line up with TRBD1. CDR3 length equals 17 residues. J was trimmed by 3 bases and V by 3 bases; bases with no gene match: 10. CDR1 and CDR2 (germline): KGHSH, LQKENI. The CDR3 DNA follows: TGTGCCAGCTCACCCACTCGTATAACAGGGGGTGGAAACACCATATATTTT. The encoded protein is CASSPTRITGGGNTIYF. Variable domain in full (rest from reference TRBV18 and TRBJ1-3): NAGVMQNPRHLVRRRGQEARLRCSPMKGHSHVYWYRQLPEEGLKFMVYLQKENIIDESGMPKERFSAEFPKEGPSILRIQQVVRGDSAAYFCASSPTRITGGGNTIYFGEGSWLTVV.

CDR3 loop: CASSPRNRGYGYTF. CDR3 coding DNA: TGCGCCAGCAGCCCAAGAAATCGGGGGTATGGCTACACCTTC. This chain joins TRBV4-1 and TRBJ1-2, with D perhaps TRBD1 (5 bases). Germline CDR1 MGHRA, CDR2 YSYEKL. Trimming shortened V by 4 bases and J by 5 bases, and 14 bases separated the two germline ends. CDR3 length: 14 amino acids.

The chain uses TRBV5-1 and TRBJ1-6; D might be TRBD1 (6 bases). Trimming shortened V by 1 base and J by 5 bases, and 7 bases separated the two germline ends. This CDR3 has 14 residues. The germline V gene encodes CDR1 SGHRS and CDR2 YFSETQ. This CDR3 is CASSLNRDNSPLHF. The CDR3 DNA reads as TGCGCCAGCAGCTTGAACAGGGATAATTCACCCCTCCACTTT. Variable domain in full (rest from reference TRBV5-1 and TRBJ1-6): KAGVTQTPRYLIKTRGQQVTLSCSPISGHRSVSWYQQTPGQGLQFLFEYFSETQRNKGNFPGRFSGRQFSNSRSEMNVSTLELGDSALYLCASSLNRDNSPLHFGNGTRLTVT.

The rearrangement links TRBV9 to TRBJ1-2; D not certain. Deletions cut 0 bases from V and 7 bases from J, with 10 bases between. The CDR3 contains 13 residues. Germline V gene data show CDR1 as SGDLS and CDR2 as YYNGEE. In DNA form, the CDR3 reads TGTGCCAGCAGCGTAGCTTTAGGCGGTGGCTACACCTTC. Encoded protein: CASSVALGGGYTF.

V and J are TRBV29-1 and TRBJ2-7; TRBD2 matches 9 bases. This CDR3 has 15 amino acids. In germline, CDR1 is SQVTM, CDR2 ANQGSEA. The V gene end was trimmed by 4 bases and the J gene end by 3 bases; junction bases not matched to a gene: 10. CDR3 nucleotide sequence: TGCAGCGTTGGTACGGTAGCGGGAGTAGTCTACGAGCAGTACTTC. Its translation: CSVGTVAGVVYEQYF.

The chain links TRBV5-5 to TRBJ1-5; TRBD1 agrees at 8 bases. V lost 3 bases to trimming and J lost 3 bases; unmatched junction nucleotides: 8. The CDR3 has 16 residues. The germline V gene has CDR1 SGHKS and CDR2 YYEKEE (reference sequence). The CDR3 sequence is CASSWQPGQVNQPQHF. As DNA, the CDR3 is TGTGCCAGCAGCTGGCAACCGGGACAGGTCAATCAGCCCCAGCATTTT. The full variable domain, with the rest looked up from reference TRBV5-5 and TRBJ1-5, is DAGVTQSPTHLIKTRGQQVTLRCSPISGHKSVSWYQQVLGQGPQFIFQYYEKEERGRGNFPDRFSARQFPNYSSELNVNALLLGDSALYLCASSWQPGQVNQPQHFGDGTRLSIL.

The chain carries TRBV7-2 and TRBJ2-7; 9 bases match TRBD2. The CDR3 sequence is 15 residues long. V shed 5 bases, J shed 0 bases, and the junction held 5 bases outside the gene matches. Per germline, CDR1 SGHTA and CDR2 FQGNSA. The CDR3 DNA reads TGTGCCAGCAGCATTACTAGCGGGTCCTCCTACGAGCAGTACTTC. Translating it yields CASSITSGSSYEQYF.

The rearrangement uses TRBV11-3 and TRBJ2-7; 7 bases map to TRBD1. V lost 4 bases to trimming and J lost 11 bases; unmatched junction nucleotides: 17. This CDR3 spans 15 amino acids. Germline CDR1 is SGHNT and CDR2 is YENEEA. The CDR3 sequence: CASSSPTGTVRKEYF. CDR3 sequence (DNA): TGTGCCAGCAGCTCCCCTACCGGGACAGTAAGAAAGGAGTACTTC.

J is TRBJ2-2 and V is TRBV4-3; the match to TRBD1 covers 7 bases. CDR3 size: 13 residues. Looked up from germline, CDR1 is LGHNA and CDR2 is YSLEER. V was pared by 5 bases and J by 6 bases, with 3 bases of the junction left unmatched. The CDR3 DNA is TGCGCCAGCAGCTCCGACAGGGCCGGGGAGCTGTTTTTT. Protein sequence: CASSSDRAGELFF.

The CDR3 is CASSLLTSGREETQYF. CDR3 DNA sequence: TGTGCCAGCAGCCTCCTGACTAGCGGACGAGAAGAGACCCAGTACTTC. The chain uses TRBV3-1 (or the pseudogene TRBV3-2) and TRBJ2-5, with 9 bases that match TRBD2. This CDR3 region has 16 residues. From germline, CDR1 is LGHDT and CDR2 YNNKEL (reference sequence). The trim removed 4 bases at V and 3 bases at J, leaving 9 bases unmatched.

The chain carries TRBV4-1 and TRBJ2-7; TRBD2 aligns across 10 bases. The CDR3 runs 16 residues. With 3 bases clipped from V and 0 bases from J, the junction kept 5 bases outside the gene matches. Germline V CDR1 and CDR2: MGHRA, YSYEKL. In DNA, the CDR3 is TGCGCCAGCAGCCACGGACTAGCGGTTAGCTCCTACGAGCAGTACTTC. This codes for CASSHGLAVSSYEQYF.

The rearrangement joins TRBV7-2 to TRBJ2-7, with D uncertain. The CDR3 runs to 11 residues. CDR1 is SGHTA, CDR2 FQGNSA, per germline. Trimming took 5 bases from V and 3 from J, leaving 5 bases between them. CDR3 bases: TGTGCCAGCAGCCCCAGCTACGAGCAGTACTTC. Encoded protein: CASSPSYEQYF.

The V gene is TRBV28, the J gene TRBJ1-4; perhaps TRBD1 as D (6 bases). Deletions cut 3 bases from V and 6 bases from J, with 17 bases between. CDR3 length: 16 residues. Germline assignment: CDR1 MDHEN and CDR2 SYDVKM. Here the CDR3 reads CASSFPYRVGDEKLFF. The CDR3 DNA reads as TGTGCCAGCAGTTTCCCGTACAGGGTGGGGGATGAAAAACTGTTTTTT.

This sequence joins TRBV4-1 and TRBJ1-6; TRBD1 aligns across 9 bases. J lost 10 bases, V lost 4 bases, and 14 bases had no gene match. Germline CDR1 is MGHRA and CDR2 is YSYEKL. The CDR3 covers 17 residues. In nucleotides, the CDR3 is TGCGCCAGCAGCCCCACGCCCCCGGGACAGGGTTTCTCACCCCTCCACTTT. This gives the protein CASSPTPPGQGFSPLHF.

The rearrangement joins TRBV28 to TRBJ2-7; D might be TRBD1 (5 bases). Germline V gene data show CDR1 as MDHEN and CDR2 as SYDVKM. The CDR3 is 15 residues long. Trimming shortened V by 5 bases and J by 3 bases, and 17 bases separated the two germline ends. The CDR3 DNA is TGTGCCAGCAGTCCCCTCGACAGCAAACTCTACGAGCAGTACTTC. Its protein is CASSPLDSKLYEQYF.

This clone was seen a single time. This sequence joins TRBV18 and TRBJ2-4; 7 positions agree with TRBD1. Unmatched junction bases numbered 7, after V lost 2 bases and J lost 0 bases. This CDR3 comprises 17 residues. CDR1 and CDR2 from the germline V gene are KGHSH and LQKENI. Here the CDR3 reads CASSPRGQTLAKNIQYF. The DNA for the CDR3 is TGTGCCAGCTCACCAAGGGGACAGACCCTAGCCAAAAACATTCAGTACTTC.

In nucleotides, the CDR3 is TGTGCTAGTGGTCCTAGCGGTACTGGGGCCAACGTCCTGACTTTC. Translated: CASGPSGTGANVLTF. The V call is TRBV12-5, the J call TRBJ2-6, with 7 nucleotides matching TRBD2. The ends lost 5 bases at V and 2 bases at J; junction bases unmatched: 3. The CDR3 is 15 amino acids. Looked up from germline, CDR1 is LGHNT and CDR2 is FRNRAP.

This chain connects TRBV6-5 to TRBJ1-5; the D gene is possibly TRBD1 (5 bases). The V and J ends lost 7 bases and 2 bases respectively, with 12 bases between them. The CDR3 consists of 14 residues. CDR1 MNHEY and CDR2 SVGAGI come from the germline V gene. The CDR3 coding sequence is TGTGCCAGCATCGAAACAGGTCGCAATCAGCCCCAGCATTTT. Amino acid sequence: CASIETGRNQPQHF.

V gene TRBV18 combines with J gene TRBJ2-2, with 7 positions matching TRBD2. Looked up from germline, CDR1 is KGHSH and CDR2 is LQKENI. The CDR3 spans 15 residues. V lost 5 bases and J lost 5; bases outside the gene matches: 8. The CDR3 DNA reads as TGTGCCAGCTCAGATACTAGCGCCAGAACCGGGGAGCTGTTTTTT. Its translation: CASSDTSARTGELFF.

This chain uses TRBV5-1 with TRBJ2-1; 10 nucleotides match TRBD1. The germline CDR1 and CDR2 sequences are SGHRS and YFSETQ. This CDR3 region has 15 residues. Unmatched junction bases numbered 2, after V lost 3 bases and J lost 2 bases. The CDR3 DNA sequence: TGCGCCAGCAGCTCCGGACAGGGGGCCTACAATGAGCAGTTCTTC. This translates into CASSSGQGAYNEQFF.

The V and J genes are TRBV7-2 and TRBJ1-5; 7 bases align to TRBD1. Per the germline V gene, CDR1 is SGHTA and CDR2 is FQGNSA. The V segment lost 4 bases and the J segment 10 bases; nucleotides outside the gene matches: 13. The CDR3 has 15 residues. The CDR3 loop is CASSSEGQAFSPQHF. CDR3 nucleotide sequence: TGTGCCAGCAGCTCCGAAGGACAGGCCTTCTCCCCCCAGCATTTT. The full variable domain, in which reference TRBV7-2 and TRBJ1-5 provide the parts outside the CDR3, is GAGVSQSPSNKVTEKGKDVELRCDPISGHTALYWYRQSLGQGLEFLIYFQGNSAPDKSGLPSDRFSAERTGGSVSTLTIQRTQQEDSAVYLCASSSEGQAFSPQHFGDGTRLSIL.

This clone is a singleton in its sample. The chain recombines TRBV5-1 with TRBJ1-3, with D possibly TRBD1 on 6 matching bases. Germline CDR1 and CDR2: SGHRS and YFSETQ. Trimming removed 4 bases at V and 4 bases at J, with 21 bases between. The CDR3 extends over 17 amino acids. The CDR3: CASSPDTPAGVGNTIYF. The CDR3 region has the DNA TGCGCCAGCAGCCCGGATACCCCCGCAGGGGTAGGAAACACCATATATTTT. Complete variable domain (other parts from reference TRBV5-1 and TRBJ1-3): KAGVTQTPRYLIKTRGQQVTLSCSPISGHRSVSWYQQTPGQGLQFLFEYFSETQRNKGNFPGRFSGRQFSNSRSEMNVSTLELGDSALYLCASSPDTPAGVGNTIYFGEGSWLTVV.

The gene calls are TRBV9 and TRBJ1-2, with D perhaps matching TRBD1 (5 bases). Germline values: CDR1 SGDLS, CDR2 YYNGEE. The V end lost 1 base, the J end lost 8 bases, and 12 bases lay between the germline ends. The CDR3 spans 13 residues. CDR3: CASSVRGRDGYTF. The CDR3 DNA is TGTGCCAGCAGCGTAAGAGGGAGGGACGGCTACACCTTC. Combining the CDR3 with reference TRBV9 and TRBJ1-2 gives the whole variable domain DSGVTQTPKHLITATGQRVTLRCSPRSGDLSVYWYQQSLDQGLQFLIQYYNGEERAKGNILERFSAQQFPDLHSELNLSSLELGDSALYFCASSVRGRDGYTFGSGTRLTVV.

The chain links TRBV9 to TRBJ1-6; 9 bases agree with TRBD1. The CDR3 length is 15 residues. Germline loops: CDR1 SGDLS, CDR2 YYNGEE. V was pared by 3 bases and J by 10 bases, with 8 bases of the junction left unmatched. The CDR3 sequence is CASSASQGAGSPLHF. In DNA, the CDR3 is TGTGCCAGCAGCGCATCACAGGGGGCTGGGTCACCCCTCCACTTT.

The chain combines TRBV10-3 with TRBJ1-1; D is ambiguous. Germline loops: CDR1 ENHRY, CDR2 SYGVKD. V was pared by 9 bases and J by 2 bases, with 16 bases between. There are 14 residues in the CDR3. CDR3 sequence: CAIAMVQINTEAFF. DNA for the CDR3: TGTGCCATTGCGATGGTACAGATCAACACTGAAGCTTTCTTT.